The 25 T cell receptor beta chains below all came from one sample that was sequenced in a study of technical replicates of blood from a handful of donors. The assay was immunoSEQ multiplex PCR, and TCRdb's table has in-frame clones only and misses some. Among around 67,000 clones listed, 70% to 90% were seen once. Material for sequencing was PBMCs. All receptors derive from a human donor in good health. Some clones in this sample may be carry-over from other donors' samples.

CDR3 coding DNA: TGTGCCAGCAGTGAAGTTGGCAGGGTGCAAGAGACCCAGTACTTC. It encodes CASSEVGRVQETQYF. The chain links TRBV6-1 to TRBJ2-5; possible D gene TRBD1, 5 bases. This CDR3 contains 15 residues. Germline CDR1 reads MNHNS; CDR2 reads SASEGT. Trimming shortened V by 1 base and J by 2 bases, and 11 bases separated the two germline ends.

The chain employs TRBV27 and TRBJ2-7, with 8 nucleotides matching TRBD2. The length of the CDR3 is 15 residues. Germline V gives CDR1 MNHEY, CDR2 SMNVEV (reference sequence). Trimming took 2 bases from V and 3 from J; bases not matched to a gene: 6. The DNA for the CDR3 is TGTGCCAGCAGTTTACGGGGTAGCGGGGTCTACGAGCAGTACTTC. The encoded protein is CASSLRGSGVYEQYF.

The V call is TRBV29-1, the J call TRBJ1-1; 10 bases agree with TRBD1. Germline lookup yields CDR1 SQVTM and CDR2 ANQGSEA. The CDR3 has 16 amino acids. V lost 8 bases, J lost 5 bases, and 17 bases stayed unmatched. This CDR3 reads CSFRTGQGISRTEAFF. The DNA of the CDR3 is TGCAGCTTTCGGACGGGACAGGGGATTTCGAGGACTGAAGCTTTCTTT.

This clone was seen a single time. The chain carries TRBV4-3 and TRBJ2-3; 8 bases line up with TRBD2. This CDR3 has 15 amino acids. The J segment lost 3 bases and the V segment lost 8 bases, leaving 10 bases of the junction unmatched. Germline V gene sequence: CDR1 LGHNA, CDR2 YSLEER. The CDR3 coding sequence is TGCGCCAGCGGGCCCGGGACTAGGGGTACAGATACGCAGTATTTT. It specifies CASGPGTRGTDTQYF.

Only one count was recorded for this clone. The V gene is TRBV6-5, the J gene TRBJ2-1; 11 bases fit TRBD2. Trimming took 0 bases from V and 2 from J; bases not matched to a gene: 0. The CDR3 has 16 residues. In germline, CDR1 is MNHEY, CDR2 SVGAGI. The CDR3 coding sequence is TGTGCCAGCAGTTACTCGACTAGCGGGACCTACAATGAGCAGTTCTTC. Protein: CASSYSTSGTYNEQFF.

The V and J genes are TRBV30 and TRBJ2-2; D might be TRBD1 (6 bases). CDR1 is GTSNPN and CDR2 is SVGIG in the germline V gene (reference sequence). V was trimmed by 4 bases and J by 4 bases, leaving 13 bases between them. This CDR3 is 14 amino acids long. The CDR3 DNA reads TGTGCCTGGAAGGGGGAAGTGGGCACCGGGGAGCTGTTTTTT. Translating gives CAWKGEVGTGELFF.

The V call is TRBV6-6, the J call TRBJ1-1; maybe TRBD1 (5 bases). V lost 6 bases, J lost 5 bases, and 13 bases lay in between. This CDR3 has 13 amino acids. The germline V gene encodes CDR1 MNHNY and CDR2 SVGAGI (reference sequence). As DNA, the CDR3 is TGTGCCAGCAGAATTCCCGGGGGGACTGAAGCTTTCTTT. Its protein product is CASRIPGGTEAFF.

This chain links TRBV6-1 with TRBJ2-1, with D tentatively TRBD2 (7 bases). CDR1 and CDR2 (germline): MNHNS, SASEGT. The CDR3 loop spans 15 amino acids. V was shortened by 6 bases and J by 5 bases, with 17 bases between the two germline ends. CDR3 loop: CASRRTGGINNEQFF. CDR3 DNA sequence: TGTGCCAGCAGGAGGACGGGGGGCATTAACAATGAGCAGTTCTTC.

The V call is TRBV4-1, the J call TRBJ1-6, with D unclear. CDR3 size: 18 residues. Germline V gene data show CDR1 as MGHRA and CDR2 as YSYEKL. Trimming took off 5 bases at V and 0 bases at J, with 17 bases between the two ends. The CDR3: CASSFRPAESSYNSPLHF. In nucleotides, the CDR3 is TGCGCCAGCAGCTTTCGACCTGCGGAAAGCTCCTATAATTCACCCCTCCACTTT.

The chain combines TRBV5-4 with TRBJ2-2, with D uncertain. The CDR3 has 13 residues. The germline CDR1 and CDR2 sequences are SGHNT and YYREEE (reference sequence). Between the trimmed V and J ends, which lost 4 bases and 6 bases, there was a span of 10 bases. In DNA, the CDR3 is TGTGCCAGCAGCACCGACACCGCCGGGGAGCTGTTTTTT. It specifies CASSTDTAGELFF.

CDR3: CASSGRRTGGETQYF. CDR3 bases: TGTGCCAGCAGCGGCCGGCGGACAGGAGGGGAGACCCAGTACTTC. V gene TRBV2 combines with J gene TRBJ2-5; D possibly corresponds to TRBD1 (7 bases). CDR1 is SNHLY and CDR2 is FYNNEI in the germline V gene. The V end lost 6 bases, the J end lost 5 bases, and 19 bases lay between the germline ends. The CDR3 has 15 residues.

The V call is TRBV6-5, the J call TRBJ2-7; 10 nucleotides agree with TRBD2. The CDR3 contains 16 residues. The V segment lost 2 bases and the J segment 4 bases; nucleotides outside the gene matches: 8. CDR1 and CDR2 from the germline V gene are MNHEY and SVGAGI. CDR3 bases: TGTGCCAGCAGTTACCGGAGCGGGGGGGCCGGATACGAGCAGTACTTC. Encoded protein: CASSYRSGGAGYEQYF.

This clone turned up a few times. The chain uses TRBV30 and TRBJ1-1; 7 bases agree with TRBD1. V shed 2 bases and J 6 bases; nucleotides not matched to a gene: 3. This CDR3 has 12 residues. In germline, CDR1 is GTSNPN, CDR2 SVGIG (reference sequence). CDR3 sequence reads: CAWSPGGAEAFF. In nucleotides, the CDR3 is TGTGCCTGGAGTCCAGGGGGAGCTGAAGCTTTCTTT.

The rearrangement joins TRBV20-1 to TRBJ1-4; weak D call: TRBD1 (6 bases). The germline V gene has CDR1 DFQATT and CDR2 SNEGSKA (reference sequence). This CDR3 has 11 residues. The V and J ends lost 6 bases and 6 bases respectively, with 8 bases between them. The CDR3 nucleotides are TGCAGTGCGAGGACAGATGAAAAACTGTTTTTT. Its translation: CSARTDEKLFF.

The chain links TRBV6-6 to TRBJ2-7; TRBD2 matches at 7 bases. Germline V gives CDR1 MNHNY, CDR2 SVGAGI (reference sequence). V shed 1 base and J 5 bases; nucleotides not matched to a gene: 5. The CDR3 has 14 residues. The CDR3 sequence is CASSYWRESHEQYF. The DNA for the CDR3 is TGTGCCAGCAGTTACTGGCGGGAGTCCCACGAGCAGTACTTC.

The CDR3 DNA sequence: TGTGCCAGCAGTTTATCCAGAACTAATGAAAAACTGTTTTTT. This gives the protein CASSLSRTNEKLFF. The chain joins TRBV27 to TRBJ1-4; D is unclear. CDR1 and CDR2 from the germline V gene are MNHEY and SMNVEV (reference sequence). Trimming pared 0 bases from V and 1 base from J, leaving 3 bases between. CDR3 length equals 14 residues.

The chain couples TRBV4-3 to TRBJ2-3; 8 positions agree with TRBD1. The CDR3 spans 15 residues. Germline V lookup: CDR1 LGHNA, CDR2 YSLEER. The V gene end was trimmed by 1 base and the J gene end by 2 bases; junction bases not matched to a gene: 2. This CDR3 reads CASSQADRVTDTQYF. In DNA form, the CDR3 reads TGCGCCAGCAGCCAAGCGGACAGGGTCACAGATACGCAGTATTTT.

V gene TRBV5-4 combines with J gene TRBJ2-5, with 8 positions matching TRBD1. From germline, CDR1 is SGHNT and CDR2 YYREEE (reference sequence). This CDR3 has 15 residues. The V and J ends lost 4 bases and 1 base, in that order; junction bases with no gene match: 6. CDR3: CASSRLGTGQETQYF. In nucleotides, the CDR3 is TGTGCCAGCAGCCGGCTGGGGACAGGCCAAGAGACCCAGTACTTC.

The gene calls are TRBV4-3 and TRBJ2-2; D possibly corresponds to TRBD2 (6 bases). The germline V and J ends were trimmed by 5 bases and 8 bases, with 9 bases remaining between them. Per the germline V gene, CDR1 is LGHNA and CDR2 is YSLEER. This CDR3 is 12 amino acids long. CDR3: CASSSRGGELFF. The CDR3 DNA follows: TGCGCCAGCAGCTCCCGGGGGGGGGAGCTGTTTTTT.

This chain connects TRBV5-1 to TRBJ2-3; 16 nucleotides match TRBD2. This CDR3 region has 18 residues. V dropped 4 bases and J dropped 4; count of bases not matched to a gene: 9. The V gene's germline CDR1 is SGHRS and CDR2 YFSETQ. CDR3 protein: CASSVGTSGRAGADTQYF. DNA for the CDR3: TGCGCCAGCAGCGTAGGGACTAGCGGGAGGGCCGGGGCAGATACGCAGTATTTT.

V gene TRBV5-4 combines with J gene TRBJ1-3, with D hard to call. V gave up 2 bases and J gave up 0 bases, with 9 bases separating them. This CDR3 is built from 15 residues. The germline V gene has CDR1 SGHNT and CDR2 YYREEE (reference sequence). Written as DNA, the CDR3 is TGTGCCAGCAGCTTCGACATTAGCTCTGGAAACACCATATATTTT. Translating gives CASSFDISSGNTIYF. The variable domain in full, completed from reference TRBV5-4 and TRBJ1-3, reads ETGVTQSPTHLIKTRGQQVTLRCSSQSGHNTVSWYQQALGQGPQFIFQYYREEENGRGNFPPRFSGLQFPNYSSELNVNALELDDSALYLCASSFDISSGNTIYFGEGSWLTVV.

The gene calls are TRBV11-3 and TRBJ2-5; 8 bases align to TRBD2. Germline values: CDR1 SGHNT, CDR2 YENEEA. This CDR3 is 14 amino acids long. V lost 3 bases, J lost 5 bases, and 5 bases stayed unmatched. The CDR3 coding sequence is TGTGCCAGCAGCTTCGGGACTAGTGCTGAGACCCAGTACTTC. As protein: CASSFGTSAETQYF.

The V call is TRBV5-1, the J call TRBJ1-2; a possible D gene is TRBD1 (5 bases). The CDR3 contains 15 residues. Germline CDR1 is SGHRS and CDR2 is YFSETQ. V was trimmed by 4 bases and J by 4 bases, leaving 17 bases between them. The CDR3 region has the DNA TGCGCCAGCAGCCAGGGAGGGCAGCAGGGCTATGGCTACACCTTC. Translation gives CASSQGGQQGYGYTF.

The rearrangement joins TRBV5-1 to TRBJ2-5; TRBD2 aligns across 12 bases. Germline V CDR1 and CDR2: SGHRS, YFSETQ. Germline trimming cut 1 base from V and 5 bases from J; bases unmatched to any gene: 6. The CDR3 length is 16 residues. CDR3 in DNA: TGCGCCAGCAGCTTGTTGACTAGCGGGGGCGGGGAGACCCAGTACTTC. This codes for CASSLLTSGGGETQYF.

The CDR3 loop reads CAWINRASGASYNEQFF. The CDR3 region has the DNA TGTGCCTGGATTAACAGGGCTAGCGGGGCCTCCTACAATGAGCAGTTCTTC. V is TRBV30 and J is TRBJ2-1; TRBD2 agrees at 9 bases. Per the germline V gene, CDR1 is GTSNPN and CDR2 is SVGIG (reference sequence). There are 17 residues in the CDR3. With 4 bases clipped from V and 0 bases from J, the junction kept 10 bases outside the gene matches.